Shown below are 5 T cell receptor beta chains from a single sample sequenced in a study of vaccination and CD4 T cells after COVID-19. These receptors have no identified antigens. Sequenced with the Oncomine TCR Beta short-read assay was DNA taken from cultured CD4+ T cells. TCRdb recomputed calls from the PCR reads with MiXCR, one row per CDR3 protein. The sample has 20,000 or so distinct CDR3 sequences, approximately 48% seen once; the top ten hold about 13%. Described treatment: roughly 10-day PBMC culture with coronavirus spike peptide pools or control peptides (ViraFEST assay). Specimen: cultured CD4+ T cells from blood. The source of these receptors is a human donor with COVID-19.

The rearrangement uses TRBV11-3 and TRBJ2-1; 7 nucleotides line up with TRBD1. CDR3 length: 15 residues. V lost 3 bases, J lost 8 bases, and 10 bases stayed unmatched. In germline, CDR1 is SGHNT, CDR2 YENEEA. The chain's CDR3 is CASSLTGNIGDEQFF. CDR3 sequence (DNA): TGTGCCAGCAGCTTGACAGGGAATATCGGCGATGAGCAGTTCTTC.

This chain uses TRBV7-3 with TRBJ2-4; TRBD1 might be the D (6 bases). Germline CDR1 SGHTA, CDR2 FQGTGA. The ends were cut back, 5 bases at V and 5 bases at J, with 13 bases in the middle. The CDR3 has 14 residues. The CDR3 DNA sequence: TGTGCCAGCAGCCAAGGGGGAAAAGAAAACATTCAGTACTTC. Protein product: CASSQGGKENIQYF.

The gene calls are TRBV7-3 and TRBJ2-3; 8 bases line up with TRBD2. V gave up 1 base and J gave up 0 bases; unmatched junction bases: 3. This CDR3 has 16 amino acids. Germline CDR1 and CDR2: SGHTA and FQGTGA. CDR3 region: CASSLMAGGSTDTQYF. The CDR3, as DNA: TGTGCCAGCAGCTTAATGGCGGGGGGAAGCACAGATACGCAGTATTTT.

The rearrangement links TRBV7-2 to TRBJ2-5, with TRBD2 matching over 7 bases. V trimming: 5 bases; J trimming: 5 bases; junction bases outside the gene matches: 11. The CDR3 totals 15 residues. From germline, CDR1 is SGHTA and CDR2 FQGNSA. In DNA, the CDR3 is TGTGCCAGCAGCGGAACGAGGGTGGGAGGGGAGACCCAGTACTTC. Translating gives CASSGTRVGGETQYF.

The chain has TRBV25-1 and TRBJ2-7; D remains unclear. The CDR3 contains 15 residues. The V and J ends lost 0 bases and 5 bases respectively, with 14 bases between them. The germline CDR1 and CDR2 sequences are MGHDK and SYGVNS. CDR3: CASSEYKGLVHEQYF. The CDR3, as DNA: TGTGCCAGCAGTGAATATAAAGGGTTGGTCCACGAGCAGTACTTC.